These T cell receptor beta chains were read from a single sample in a study of metastatic and nonmetastatic thyroid tumors. MiXCR re-clonotyped the PCR reads for TCRdb. The sample has 30,000 or so clones, over 20% seen once. The sample was blood. These receptors all come from a female donor with papillary thyroid cancer or a benign thyroid nodule (not recorded which). Some clones in this sample may be carry-over from other donors' samples. Both conserved end residues are part of each CDR3. Fields, in order: D gene, clone size, V gene, J gene, CDR3 protein, CDR3 DNA. D genes are given only for firm matches. Size is stated for part of the rows, as once, few or many counts, or as a class when the clone is expanded.

NA	medium-sized	TRBV6-2/TRBV6-3	TRBJ2-7	CASSRRGGDPYEQYF	TGTGCCAGCAGCAGACGAGGGGGGGACCCCTACGAGCAGTACTTC
NA	NA	TRBV27	TRBJ1-6	CASSFIVPPNSPLHF	TGTGCCAGCAGTTTCATAGTTCCCCCCAATTCACCCCTCCACTTT
TRBD1	NA	TRBV19	TRBJ1-2	CASSISPGQGGDGYTF	TGTGCCAGTAGTATTTCCCCGGGACAGGGTGGAGATGGCTACACCTTC
TRBD2	many	TRBV24-1	TRBJ2-1	CATSDPSTSGRPNEQFF	TGTGCCACCAGTGACCCTTCGACTAGCGGGAGACCCAATGAGCAGTTCTTC
NA	NA	TRBV6-1	TRBJ1-2	CASSESESYGYTF	TGTGCCAGCAGTGAATCCGAAAGCTATGGCTACACCTTC
TRBD2	many	TRBV11-2	TRBJ2-1	CASSLDLLAGSSYNEQFF	TGTGCCAGCAGCTTAGATTTGCTAGCGGGTAGCTCCTACAATGAGCAGTTCTTC
NA	few	TRBV19	TRBJ1-4	CASQRSAGLNEKLFF	TGTGCCAGTCAGCGATCGGCAGGACTTAATGAAAAACTGTTTTTT
NA	few	TRBV6-2/TRBV6-3	TRBJ2-1	CASTQRAYNQHFF	TGTGCCAGCACCCAAAGGGCCTACAATCAGCATTTCTTC
NA	NA	TRBV11-3	TRBJ2-2	CASSPRGTGELFF	TGTGCCAGCAGCCCACGTGGCACCGGGGAGCTGTTTTTT
NA	few	TRBV10-2	TRBJ1-1	CASSRGGTEAFF	TGCGCCAGCAGTCGGGGGGGCACTGAAGCTTTCTTT
NA	medium-sized	TRBV12-3/TRBV12-4	TRBJ1-1	CASSLKRATEAFF	TGTGCCAGCAGTTTAAAGAGGGCCACTGAAGCTTTCTTT
TRBD2	few	TRBV19	TRBJ2-1	CASSIRREGRNEQFF	TGTGCCAGTAGTATCCGGCGGGAGGGCCGAAATGAGCAGTTCTTC
TRBD1	NA	TRBV5-6	TRBJ1-5	CAISSRDRGQPQHF	TGTGCTATCAGCTCCCGGGACAGGGGTCAGCCCCAGCATTTT
NA	few	TRBV27	TRBJ1-5	CASRGSPNQPQHF	TGTGCCAGCAGGGGTTCCCCTAATCAGCCCCAGCATTTT
NA	many	TRBV19	TRBJ2-3	CASSIGSGRTDTQYF	TGTGCCAGTAGTATAGGTAGCGGACGCACAGATACGCAGTATTTT
TRBD1	many	TRBV12-3/TRBV12-4	TRBJ1-3	CASTLGGAGTGTGNTIYF	TGTGCCAGCACCCTGGGGGGCGCTGGGACAGGGACTGGAAACACCATATATTTT
NA	few	TRBV6-1	TRBJ2-5	CASSKEVLGTQYF	TGTGCCAGCAGTAAAGAGGTACTAGGGACCCAGTACTTC
TRBD1	medium-sized	TRBV2	TRBJ2-7	CASSDPGTGYEQYF	TGTGCCAGCAGTGACCCCGGGACAGGGTACGAGCAGTACTTC
TRBD1	many	TRBV29-1	TRBJ1-1	CSVRRGLEEAFF	TGCAGCGTGAGGAGGGGGCTTGAGGAAGCTTTCTTT
NA	NA	TRBV2	TRBJ2-7	CASRIKGVFEAYEQYF	TGTGCCAGCCGGATTAAGGGGGTCTTCGAGGCCTACGAGCAGTACTTC
NA	NA	TRBV20-1	TRBJ1-5	CSAINRHGGHGSNQPQHF	TGCAGTGCTATTAACCGCCACGGGGGGCACGGTAGCAATCAGCCCCAGCATTTT
NA	once	TRBV7-2	TRBJ2-4	CASSESGNYGGIQYF	TGTGCCAGCAGCGAATCCGGGAATTATGGGGGGATTCAGTACTTC
NA	few	TRBV28	TRBJ2-7	CASSSRELEYF	TGTGCCAGCAGTTCCCGGGAACTGGAGTACTTC
TRBD1	few	TRBV11-2	TRBJ2-7	CASSPGGVKSSYEQYF	TGTGCCAGCAGCCCAGGGGGAGTGAAGAGCTCCTACGAGCAGTACTTC
TRBD1	many	TRBV16	TRBJ1-1	CASSPRGTGLNTEAFF	TGTGCCAGCAGCCCCAGGGGGACAGGGCTGAACACTGAAGCTTTCTTT
NA	many	TRBV11-2	TRBJ2-7	CASSLDLPGTLYSYEQYF	TGTGCCAGCAGCTTAGATCTTCCCGGGACCCTCTACTCCTACGAGCAGTACTTC
NA	NA	TRBV30	TRBJ1-1	CAWSNRQLMNTEAFF	TGTGCCTGGTCCAACCGACAGTTGATGAACACTGAAGCTTTCTTT
TRBD2	few	TRBV6-2/TRBV6-3	TRBJ2-7	CASSPAPSGSYEQYF	TGTGCCAGCAGCCCCGCTCCTAGCGGGAGCTACGAGCAGTACTTC
NA	NA	TRBV20-1	TRBJ2-7	CSARGTINYEQYF	TGCAGTGCTAGAGGGACTATAAACTACGAGCAGTACTTC
NA	many	TRBV19	TRBJ1-1	CASGYRNTEAFF	TGTGCCAGTGGATACAGGAACACTGAAGCTTTCTTT
TRBD1	many	TRBV10-3	TRBJ2-1	CAISDETGGVSGEQFF	TGTGCCATCAGTGACGAGACAGGGGGCGTATCGGGTGAGCAGTTCTTC
TRBD2	NA	TRBV6-4	TRBJ2-2	CASSGSATSGILPDTGELFF	TGTGCCAGCAGTGGCTCGGCGACTAGCGGTATCCTTCCGGACACCGGGGAGCTGTTTTTT
NA	medium-sized	TRBV4-3	TRBJ2-7	CASSPSAGSSYEQYF	TGCGCCAGCAGCCCCTCGGCAGGGAGCTCCTACGAGCAGTACTTC
NA	many	TRBV7-2	TRBJ1-3	CASSLLGSGNTIYF	TGTGCCAGCAGCTTATTGGGCTCTGGAAACACCATATATTTT
TRBD2	NA	TRBV6-1	TRBJ2-7	CASSPGTSGRNEQYF	TGTGCCAGCAGTCCCGGGACTAGCGGGAGGAACGAGCAGTACTTC
NA	many	TRBV5-1	TRBJ2-1	CASSLVLAASSYNEQFF	TGCGCCAGCAGCTTGGTTCTGGCGGCCAGCTCCTACAATGAGCAGTTCTTC
NA	NA	TRBV19	TRBJ1-5	CASSIPTNQPQHF	TGTGCCAGTAGTATCCCAACCAATCAGCCCCAGCATTTT
NA	medium-sized	TRBV6-1	TRBJ2-7	CASSSTGLDYEQYF	TGTGCCAGCAGTTCCACCGGACTTGACTACGAGCAGTACTTC
NA	many	TRBV20-1	TRBJ2-2	CSAERGSNTGELFF	TGCAGTGCCGAACGGGGTAGTAACACCGGGGAGCTGTTTTTT
TRBD2	NA	TRBV20-1	TRBJ2-7	CSAPRGLEAGVVEQYF	TGCAGTGCCCCCCGGGGGTTAGAAGCGGGAGTGGTTGAGCAGTACTTC
TRBD2	many	TRBV19	TRBJ2-1	CASSTHSGLADTYNEQFF	TGTGCCAGTAGTACCCACTCGGGGCTAGCGGATACTTACAATGAGCAGTTCTTC
NA	few	TRBV6-5	TRBJ2-7	CASGSTGPDYEQYF	TGTGCAAGCGGTTCCACCGGACCTGACTACGAGCAGTACTTC
TRBD1	NA	TRBV6-5	TRBJ1-1	CASSYSGTGVGNTEAFF	TGTGCCAGCAGTTACTCTGGGACAGGGGTTGGGAACACTGAAGCTTTCTTT
NA	many	TRBV18	TRBJ1-2	CASSPAGEAYGYTF	TGTGCCAGCTCACCAGCGGGGGAGGCGTATGGCTACACCTTC
TRBD2	many	TRBV5-1	TRBJ2-3	CASSLGEGGRRDTQYF	TGCGCCAGCAGCTTGGGGGAGGGCGGGCGGAGAGATACGCAGTATTTT
NA	medium-sized	TRBV6-1	TRBJ1-3	CASSYREGGNTIYF	TGTGCCAGCAGCTACAGGGAGGGTGGAAACACCATATATTTT
NA	NA	TRBV9	TRBJ2-1	CASSVGPTEQNNEQFF	TGTGCCAGCAGCGTAGGACCGACTGAGCAAAACAATGAGCAGTTCTTC
TRBD1	many	TRBV3-1	TRBJ1-2	CASSQAGTGGEGYTF	TGTGCCAGCAGCCAAGCCGGGACAGGGGGTGAAGGCTACACCTTC
NA	few	TRBV20-1	TRBJ1-2	CSARDEGRQESNYGYTF	TGCAGTGCTAGAGATGAAGGGCGACAGGAGAGTAACTATGGCTACACCTTC
TRBD1	many	TRBV27	TRBJ1-6	CAGSLFRDRENSPLHF	TGTGCCGGCAGTTTATTCCGGGACAGGGAAAATTCACCCCTCCACTTT
NA	NA	TRBV7-8	TRBJ2-7	CASSFHPRGGKAYEQYF	TGTGCCAGCAGCTTCCACCCTCGGGGTGGGAAGGCCTACGAGCAGTACTTC
NA	few	TRBV27	TRBJ2-1	CASSPQAASSYNEQFF	TGTGCCAGCAGTCCCCAAGCGGCCAGCTCCTACAATGAGCAGTTCTTC
TRBD1	NA	TRBV2	TRBJ2-3	CASSTDRGLNTDTQYF	TGTGCCAGCAGTACAGACAGGGGGCTTAACACAGATACGCAGTATTTT
NA	NA	TRBV5-1	TRBJ1-1	CASSLKGENTEDFF	TGCGCCAGCAGCTTGAAGGGGGAGAACACTGAAGATTTCTTT
NA	few	TRBV7-2	TRBJ2-7	CASSTDSGLTYEQYF	TGTGCCAGCAGCACGGACTCAGGGCTCACCTACGAGCAGTACTTC
NA	NA	TRBV6-1	TRBJ1-1	CASFIKGWGTEAFF	TGTGCCAGCTTTATCAAGGGCTGGGGCACTGAAGCTTTCTTT
TRBD1	NA	TRBV5-1	TRBJ1-2	CASSLTQGHGYTF	TGCGCCAGCAGCTTGACACAGGGGCATGGCTACACCTTC
NA	few	TRBV6-1	TRBJ2-5	CDRSAGGGTETQYF	TGTGACAGAAGTGCCGGGGGAGGAACGGAGACCCAGTACTTC
TRBD2	medium-sized	TRBV27	TRBJ2-7	CADSGLAGGPLSYEQYF	TGTGCCGACTCGGGACTAGCGGGAGGGCCTCTATCCTACGAGCAGTACTTC